These 28 T cell receptor beta chains were all obtained from the same sample, sequenced in a study of T cells in Graves' hyperthyroidism and ophthalmopathy. From RNA transcripts, TCR beta CDR3 regions were amplified. First-round RT-PCR targeting the TCR CDR3 was performed with the HTBI primer set. TCRdb redid the calling of the multiplex PCR reads with MiXCR, one entry per CDR3 protein. The sample includes approximately 640,000 distinct CDR3 sequences, 40% to 55% of them seen just once. The sample taken for sequencing was peripheral blood or thyroid tissue (not recorded which). The source is an adult man with Graves' disease, either hyperthyroidism or ophthalmopathy (not recorded which).

This clonotype was counted only a few times. The chain joins TRBV19 to TRBJ1-2; D is unclear. Per germline, CDR1 LNHDA and CDR2 SQIVND (reference sequence). Trimming removed 4 bases from V and 2 bases from J, with 20 bases in between. This CDR3 comprises 17 residues. This chain's CDR3 is CASSTPPGQRANYGYTF. Written as DNA, the CDR3 is TGTGCCAGTAGTACTCCGCCCGGGCAGAGGGCAAACTATGGCTACACCTTC.

The gene calls are TRBV7-9 and TRBJ1-1; D perhaps matches TRBD1 (5 bases). The V gene's germline CDR1 is SEHNR and CDR2 FQNEAQ (reference sequence). The V and J ends lost 8 bases and 7 bases respectively, with 11 bases between them. This CDR3 has 11 amino acids. This chain's CDR3 is CASGGAGEAFF. CDR3 coding DNA: TGTGCCAGCGGGGGAGCAGGTGAAGCTTTCTTT.

This clonotype showed up many times. J is TRBJ1-2 and V is TRBV20-1; tentatively, D is TRBD1 (5 bases). Germline lookup yields CDR1 DFQATT and CDR2 SNEGSKA (reference sequence). The CDR3 is made up of 12 amino acids. The V end was cut by 6 bases, the J end by 6 bases, with 14 bases between. CDR3 residues: CSAEQVSNGYTF. CDR3 DNA sequence: TGCAGTGCGGAACAGGTTTCGAATGGCTACACCTTC.

The CDR3 bases are TGTGCCAGTAGCGGGACAGCTACTTTCTCTGGAAACACCATATATTTT. Residues: CASSGTATFSGNTIYF. The V call is TRBV19, the J call TRBJ1-3, with TRBD1 matching over 7 bases. From germline, CDR1 is LNHDA and CDR2 SQIVND (reference sequence). The V segment lost 6 bases and the J segment 0 bases; nucleotides outside the gene matches: 8. The CDR3 consists of 16 residues.

Concerning this clonotype: A junction end diverges from the germline sequence, so it may reflect a read error. The chain uses TRBV24-1 and TRBJ1-5; D may be TRBD1 (6 bases). This CDR3 comprises 16 residues. In germline, CDR1 is KGHDR, CDR2 SFDVKD. This CDR3 is CASSVALTGANQPQHF. The CDR3 DNA reads as TGTGCCAGCAGTGTTGCATTGACAGGAGCTAATCAGCCCCAGCATTTT.

The rearrangement links TRBV11-3 to TRBJ1-5; tentative D call: TRBD1 (5 bases). This CDR3 spans 13 amino acids. Germline values: CDR1 SGHNT, CDR2 YENEEA. The V end lost 5 bases, the J end lost 5 bases, and 10 bases lay between the germline ends. The CDR3 protein is CASSRQRDQPQHF. In DNA, the CDR3 is TGTGCCAGCAGCCGACAGAGGGATCAGCCCCAGCATTTT.

The genes are TRBV6-1 and TRBJ2-6, with a tentative D call TRBD2 (5 bases). The CDR3 runs 14 residues. CDR1 and CDR2 (germline): MNHNS, SASEGT. Trimming removed 8 bases at V and 3 bases at J, with 11 bases between. The CDR3 loop is CASQTGVGANVLTF. The CDR3 nucleotides read TGTGCCAGCCAGACCGGGGTTGGGGCCAACGTCCTGACTTTC.

About this clonotype itself: One base away lies a much larger clone, so this may be a sequencing read error. The conserved phenylalanine or tryptophan is not found at the CDR3 terminus, so this likely reflects a read error. The chain carries TRBV24-1 and TRBJ2-5, with 9 bases fitting TRBD1. The CDR3 extends over 13 amino acids. V gave up 4 bases and J gave up 7 bases; unmatched junction bases: 3. CDR1 is KGHDR, CDR2 SFDVKD, per germline. The chain's CDR3 is CATSDLTGGTQYL. CDR3 DNA: TGTGCCACCAGTGACTTGACAGGGGGGACCCAGTACCTC.

The chain employs TRBV9 and TRBJ1-2; no reliable D call. V shed 0 bases and J shed 0 bases, with 12 bases lying between them. There are 16 residues in the CDR3. The germline CDR1 and CDR2 sequences are SGDLS and YYNGEE. The CDR3 coding sequence is TGTGCCAGCAGCGTAGCTCCACACGACCCTAACTATGGCTACACCTTC. As protein: CASSVAPHDPNYGYTF.

This clonotype has a count of ten or more. This chain joins TRBV20-1 and TRBJ2-5; 11 bases agree with TRBD1. Germline loops: CDR1 DFQATT, CDR2 SNEGSKA (reference sequence). The CDR3 covers 15 residues. J lost 3 bases, V lost 1 base, and 4 bases had no gene match. CDR3 sequence reads: CSARVGQGAKETQYF. CDR3 coding DNA: TGCAGTGCTAGAGTTGGACAGGGGGCGAAAGAGACCCAGTACTTC.

This clonotype came up once. V usage is TRBV25-1 and J usage is TRBJ1-6, with 9 nucleotides matching TRBD1. Germline CDR1 is MGHDK and CDR2 is SYGVNS. The CDR3 spans 15 residues. Germline trimming cut 8 bases from V and 10 bases from J; bases unmatched to any gene: 12. CDR3 sequence reads: CASQGRGQGESPLHF. The CDR3 DNA reads as TGTGCCAGCCAAGGAAGGGGACAGGGAGAATCACCCCTCCACTTT.

This clonotype was found many times. The rearrangement uses TRBV7-9 and TRBJ1-1; TRBD1 might be the D (6 bases). The ends were cut back, 4 bases at V and 3 bases at J, with 12 bases in the middle. The CDR3 sequence is 14 residues long. Germline loops: CDR1 SEHNR, CDR2 FQNEAQ (reference sequence). The CDR3 is CASSSDSPYTEAFF. In nucleotides, the CDR3 is TGTGCCAGCAGCTCGGACAGTCCGTACACTGAAGCTTTCTTT.

The CDR3 spells CASSPVGGQDEKLFF. The CDR3 DNA reads as TGCGCCAGCAGCCCAGTCGGGGGGCAGGATGAAAAACTGTTTTTT. The genes are TRBV5-1 and TRBJ1-4; TRBD1 might be the D (6 bases). V lost 4 bases and J 6 bases, leaving 16 bases between the germline ends. Germline V lookup: CDR1 SGHRS, CDR2 YFSETQ. CDR3 size: 15 residues.

The CDR3 is CASSLAGDLGYEQYF. DNA for the CDR3: TGTGCCAGCAGCTTAGCTGGGGACCTGGGCTACGAGCAGTACTTC. This sequence joins TRBV7-9 and TRBJ2-7; D is possibly TRBD1 or TRBD2 (5 bases each). V was clipped by 0 bases and J by 3 bases, with 12 bases between them. The CDR3 has 15 amino acids. The germline V gene encodes CDR1 SEHNR and CDR2 FQNEAQ (reference sequence).

About this clonotype itself: A much bigger clone sits one base away, suggesting this may be a read error. The CDR3 nucleotides are TGTGCCAGCAGGCCGGAACAGGGTTCAATTTGGTACTTC. This sequence encodes CASRPEQGSIWYF. V and J are TRBV6-6 and TRBJ2-7, with a possible D match to TRBD1 (6 bases). Between the trimmed V and J ends, which lost 6 bases and 12 bases, there was a span of 21 bases. Germline V gene data show CDR1 as MNHNY and CDR2 as SVGAGI (reference sequence). This CDR3 is built from 13 residues.

The chain is built from TRBV15 and TRBJ2-7, with 9 bases matching TRBD2. The CDR3 is 17 residues long. Germline V gene data show CDR1 as LNHNV and CDR2 as YYDKDF (reference sequence). Unmatched junction bases numbered 8, after V lost 0 bases and J lost 2 bases. CDR3 loop: CATSRDPLAGRAYEQYF. The CDR3 DNA is TGTGCCACCAGCAGAGATCCGCTAGCGGGGCGCGCCTACGAGCAGTACTTC.

A note on this clonotype: A much larger clone lies one base from this, so it may be a read error. The V call is TRBV15, the J call TRBJ2-5; D unresolved. The CDR3 runs 13 residues. Germline V gene lookup returns CDR1 LNHNV and CDR2 YYDKDF (reference sequence). Trimming shortened V by 4 bases and J by 2 bases, and 8 bases separated the two germline ends. CDR3 in DNA: TGTGCCACCAGCAAAGGATTGCAAGAGACCCAGTACTTC. Encoded protein: CATSKGLQETQYF.

In its sample, this clonotype was seen many times. The chain recombines TRBV10-2 with TRBJ2-7, with D possibly matching TRBD1 (5 bases). The CDR3 is 13 residues long. Germline V lookup: CDR1 WSHSY, CDR2 SAAADI. The V gene lost 3 bases and the J gene lost 4 bases, with 10 bases spanning the gap. The CDR3 loop reads CASSDAGRYEQYF. CDR3 coding DNA: TGCGCCAGCAGTGATGCAGGGCGGTACGAGCAGTACTTC.

The rearrangement links TRBV2 to TRBJ1-1; no clear D gene. This CDR3 has 14 amino acids. With 6 bases removed from V and 4 bases from J, the gap between germline ends came to 15 bases. The germline V gene has CDR1 SNHLY and CDR2 FYNNEI. For the CDR3, the DNA is TGTGCCAGCAGCCGAGAGATTATGGGCACTGAAGCTTTCTTT. Protein: CASSREIMGTEAFF.

Many counts were recorded for this clonotype. The rearrangement links TRBV9 to TRBJ1-1, with 9 bases lining up with TRBD1. Losses at the gene ends were 5 bases for V and 1 base for J; bases not matched to a gene: 3. The CDR3 is 14 amino acids. The germline V gene has CDR1 SGDLS and CDR2 YYNGEE. The CDR3 spells CASRRTGANTEAFF. CDR3 nucleotide sequence: TGTGCCAGCAGACGGACAGGGGCGAACACTGAAGCTTTCTTT.

The rearrangement links TRBV28 to TRBJ1-2; D call uncertain. Trimming removed 7 bases from V and 7 bases from J, with 10 bases in between. CDR3 size: 11 residues. Per germline, CDR1 MDHEN and CDR2 SYDVKM. The CDR3 sequence: CASTDRSGYTF. DNA of the CDR3: TGTGCCAGCACAGACCGCTCTGGCTACACCTTC.

The rearrangement links TRBV12-3 or TRBV12-4 to TRBJ2-5, with TRBD2 identical over 9 bases. After removal of 1 base from V and 3 bases from J, the junction contained 3 bases not matched to a gene. The CDR3 length is 15 residues. The CDR3 loop reads CASSLGLAEKETQYF. The CDR3 DNA follows: TGTGCCAGCAGTTTAGGACTAGCGGAGAAAGAGACCCAGTACTTC.

Ten or more counts support this clonotype. J is TRBJ1-4 and V is TRBV7-2; unclear D gene. The V gene lost 1 base and the J gene lost 1 base, with 7 bases spanning the gap. Germline V gene data show CDR1 as SGHTA and CDR2 as FQGNSA. The CDR3 sequence is 15 residues long. The CDR3 nucleotides read TGTGCCAGCAGCTTAGTACTGGGAACTAATGAAAAACTGTTTTTT. It codes for CASSLVLGTNEKLFF. The full variable domain, completed using reference TRBV7-2 and TRBJ1-4, is GAGVSQSPSNKVTEKGKDVELRCDPISGHTALYWYRQSLGQGLEFLIYFQGNSAPDKSGLPSDRFSAERTGGSVSTLTIQRTQQEDSAVYLCASSLVLGTNEKLFFGSGTQLSVL.

A few counts support this clonotype. This chain joins TRBV19 and TRBJ1-2; 8 positions agree with TRBD1. The J segment lost 2 bases and the V segment lost 3 bases, leaving 5 bases of the junction unmatched. Germline loops: CDR1 LNHDA, CDR2 SQIVND (reference sequence). CDR3 length: 15 residues. The DNA for the CDR3 is TGTGCCAGTAGTATCCAGGGGGCGCGGAACTATGGCTACACCTTC. Protein sequence: CASSIQGARNYGYTF.

This clonotype was found many times. The V gene is TRBV20-1, the J gene TRBJ1-6; the match to TRBD1 covers 8 bases. Germline assignment: CDR1 DFQATT and CDR2 SNEGSKA (reference sequence). CDR3 length equals 12 residues. Trimming cost V 6 bases and J 9 bases; bases outside gene matches: 4. For the CDR3, the DNA is TGCAGTGCAAGGACAGGGATTTCACCCCTCCACTTT. This codes for CSARTGISPLHF.

CDR3: CATSDLGTSAEEQFF. CDR3 DNA: TGTGCCACCAGTGACCTCGGGACTAGCGCTGAGGAGCAGTTCTTC. The chain employs TRBV24-1 and TRBJ2-1, with TRBD2 matching over 10 bases. This CDR3 comprises 15 residues. Germline V gives CDR1 KGHDR, CDR2 SFDVKD. Trimming cost V 4 bases and J 10 bases; bases outside gene matches: 9.

This clonotype was counted many times. The chain has TRBV6-6 and TRBJ1-2; a weak D match, TRBD1 (6 bases). Per the germline V gene, CDR1 is MNHNY and CDR2 is SVGAGI (reference sequence). This CDR3 spans 12 amino acids. The V and J ends lost 6 bases and 4 bases respectively, with 9 bases between them. The chain's CDR3 is CASRIQGYGYTF. The CDR3 region has the DNA TGTGCCAGCAGAATACAGGGCTATGGCTACACCTTC.

In its sample, this clonotype was seen many times. The V call is TRBV7-9, the J call TRBJ1-1; D uncertain. This CDR3 is 11 amino acids long. V lost 0 bases to trimming and J lost 7 bases, with 3 bases between them. Germline assignment: CDR1 SEHNR and CDR2 FQNEAQ (reference sequence). As DNA, the CDR3 is TGTGCCAGCAGCTTAGCACTTGAAGCTTTCTTT. The encoded protein is CASSLALEAFF.